This T cell receptor (beta chain) was captured in a study of cytomegalovirus exposure and HLA in healthy donors. Study outcomes and limitations: CMV serostatus was the only recorded immune exposure for donors. Presence/absence analyses supposed approximately even sequencing depth among donors. A later analysis reportedly found fewer N-insertions in an Asian-associated ancestry cluster than the roughly 670-donor mean.

Turning to this clone: The antigen is unknown.

The primer mix had 60 Vbeta and 13 Jbeta primers. In the original processing: Roughly 10 million shared chains were among approximately 80 million unique TCR beta chains counted in a later analysis. The protocol was immunoSEQ multiplex PCR, while the TCRdb copy is restricted to in-frame clones and leaves out a portion. V and J calls and clone size are copied from that table; D and trimming were computed from the DNA. Here the sample spans over 60,000 clones, 65% to 85% being singletons. The CDR3 length is 13 residues. Germline-derived CDR1 and CDR2 are SGHVS and FNYEAQ. V lost 4 bases, J lost 7 bases, and 11 bases lay in between.

The sequenced material came from PBMCs. The chain links TRBV7-6 to TRBJ2-1; D is unresolved. The source is a man between 65 and 85 years old in good health and CMV-seronegative. CDR3 loop: CASSSTVVNEQFF. CDR3 in DNA: TGTGCCAGCAGCTCCACAGTTGTAAATGAGCAGTTCTTC.